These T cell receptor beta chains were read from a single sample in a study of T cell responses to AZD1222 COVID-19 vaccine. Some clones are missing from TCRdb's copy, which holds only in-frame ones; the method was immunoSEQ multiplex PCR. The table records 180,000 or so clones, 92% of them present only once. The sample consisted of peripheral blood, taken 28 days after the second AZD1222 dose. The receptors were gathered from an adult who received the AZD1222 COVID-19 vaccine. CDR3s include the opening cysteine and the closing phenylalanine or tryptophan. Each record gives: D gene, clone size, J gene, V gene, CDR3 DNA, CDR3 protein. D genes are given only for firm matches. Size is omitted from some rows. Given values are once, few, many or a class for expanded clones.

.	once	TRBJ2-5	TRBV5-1	TGCGCCAGCAGCTTAGAAGAGACCCAGTACTTC	CASSLEETQYF
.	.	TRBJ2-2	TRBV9	TGTGCCAGCAGCGTAGGGTACGGGAGTCGCACCGGGGAGCTGTTTTTT	CASSVGYGSRTGELFF
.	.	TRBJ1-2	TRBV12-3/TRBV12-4	TGTGCCAGCAGTCACCGGGACAACTATGGCTACACCTTC	CASSHRDNYGYTF
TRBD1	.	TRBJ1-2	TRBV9	TGTGCCAGCAGCCCGGGACAGAACTATGGCTACACCTTC	CASSPGQNYGYTF
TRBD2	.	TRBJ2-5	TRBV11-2	TGTGCCAGCAGCCGGACTAGCGGGAGAGAGACCCAGTACTTC	CASSRTSGRETQYF
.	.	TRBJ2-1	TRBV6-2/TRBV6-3	TGTGCCAGCAGTAGAGCGCCGAGCTCCTACAATGAGCAGTTCTTC	CASSRAPSSYNEQFF
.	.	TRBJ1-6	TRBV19	TGTGCCAGTTCAGCAGGTTTTTCAGAATCACCCCTCCACTTT	CASSAGFSESPLHF
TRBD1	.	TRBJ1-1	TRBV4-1	TGCGCCAGCTCGGGCCCCGGGACAGCAGAAGCTTTCTTT	CASSGPGTAEAFF
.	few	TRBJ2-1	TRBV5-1	TGCGCCAGCAGCCAGGGTGGTAGCTCCTACAATGAGCAGTTCTTC	CASSQGGSSYNEQFF
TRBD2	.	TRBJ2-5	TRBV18	TGTGCCAGCTCACTCGGACTAGCGGGGGGAGAGACCCAGTACTTC	CASSLGLAGGETQYF
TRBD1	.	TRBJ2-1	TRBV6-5	TGTGCCAGCAGTTACGATAAGGGGGCGCGGGATGAGCAGTTCTTC	CASSYDKGARDEQFF
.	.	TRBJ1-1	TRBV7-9	TGTGCCAGCAGCTCGCTACCGAACACTGAAGCTTTCTTT	CASSSLPNTEAFF
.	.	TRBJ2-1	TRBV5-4	TGTGCCAGCAGCTCTGTCAGGGAGCAGTTCTTC	CASSSVREQFF
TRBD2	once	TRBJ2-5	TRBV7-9	TGTGCCAGCAGCTTATCGACTAGCGGGACGGAGACCCAGTACTTC	CASSLSTSGTETQYF
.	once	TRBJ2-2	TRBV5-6	TGTGCCAGCACCGAAACGGGACAAAGGAACGGGGAGCTGTTTTTT	CASTETGQRNGELFF
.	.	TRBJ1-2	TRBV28	TGTGCCAGCAGTTCTACGACGGCCTCCCCCTATGGCTACACCTTC	CASSSTTASPYGYTF
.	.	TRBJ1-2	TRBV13	TGTGCCAGCAGGAGCGGGACGGAGGACTATGGCTACACCTTC	CASRSGTEDYGYTF
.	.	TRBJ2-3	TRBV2	TGTGCCAGCAGTGGTGGGCTAGCGAATACAGATACGCAGTATTTT	CASSGGLANTDTQYF
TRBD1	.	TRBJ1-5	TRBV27	TGTGCCAGCAGTTATTTCCCCCTGACAGGGGAGAGTCAGCCCCAGCATTTT	CASSYFPLTGESQPQHF
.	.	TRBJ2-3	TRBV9	TGTGCCAGCAGCGCGGTTGGAGATACGCAGTATTTT	CASSAVGDTQYF
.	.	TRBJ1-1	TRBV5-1	TGCGCCAGCAGCCCAGAGGGGGATATGAACACTGAAGCTTTCTTT	CASSPEGDMNTEAFF
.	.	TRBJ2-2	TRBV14	TGTGCCAGCAGCCAAGTTGGGTTCACCGGGGAGCTGTTTTTT	CASSQVGFTGELFF
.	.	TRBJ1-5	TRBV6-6	TGTGCCAGCGGTAGGCCAGGTCAGAATCAGCCCCAGCATTTT	CASGRPGQNQPQHF
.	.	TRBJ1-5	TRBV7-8	TGTGCCAGCAGCTTAGTCTCGGGGACGAACAATCAGCCCCAGCATTTT	CASSLVSGTNNQPQHF
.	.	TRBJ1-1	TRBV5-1	TGCGCCAGCAGCTTGGGCTACGCCAATCTGAACACTGAAGCTTTCTTT	CASSLGYANLNTEAFF
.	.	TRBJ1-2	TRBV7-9	TGTGCCAGCAGCTTAAGGGGGGACCCCTATGGCTACACCTTC	CASSLRGDPYGYTF
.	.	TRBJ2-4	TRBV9	TGTGCCAGCAGCGTAGGTCTAGCCAAAAACATTCAGTACTTC	CASSVGLAKNIQYF
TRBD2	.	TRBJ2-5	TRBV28	TGTGCCAGCAGTTTAGCATTGACTAGCGGGACCCGGGAGACCCAGTACTTC	CASSLALTSGTRETQYF
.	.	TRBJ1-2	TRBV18	TGTGCCAGCTCACGCGAGGAGGGCGGGGCCTATGGCTACACCTTC	CASSREEGGAYGYTF
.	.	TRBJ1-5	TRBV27	TGTGCCAGCAGTTTATCGATGGATAGCAATCAGCCCCAGCATTTT	CASSLSMDSNQPQHF
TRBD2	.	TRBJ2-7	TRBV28	TGTGCCACCAATCTAGCGGGAGGCGAGCAGTACTTC	CATNLAGGEQYF
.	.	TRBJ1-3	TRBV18	TGTGCCAGCTCACCTAACCTGGGGGGCTCTGGAAACACCATATATTTT	CASSPNLGGSGNTIYF
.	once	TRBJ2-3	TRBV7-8	TGTGCCAGCAGCTTAGGGGCCCGCGGTACAGATACGCAGTATTTT	CASSLGARGTDTQYF
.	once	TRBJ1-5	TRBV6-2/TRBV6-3	TGTGCCAGCAGTTACCATGACAGGCTATATCAGCCCCAGCATTTT	CASSYHDRLYQPQHF
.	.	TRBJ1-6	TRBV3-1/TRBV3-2	TGTGCCAGCAGTTTTCAGGGAGAGTCACCCCTCCACTTT	CASSFQGESPLHF
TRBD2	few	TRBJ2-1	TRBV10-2	TGCGCCAGCAGTCCGGGACTAGCGGGACTTAATGAGCAGTTCTTC	CASSPGLAGLNEQFF
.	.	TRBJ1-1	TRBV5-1	TGCGCCAGCAGCTTGGCGATTTTAGAGAGTACTGAAGCTTTCTTT	CASSLAILESTEAFF
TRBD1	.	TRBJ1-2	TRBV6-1	TGTGCCAGCAGTGAAGCGCAAGGGACAGGGGGTTATGGCTACACCTTC	CASSEAQGTGGYGYTF
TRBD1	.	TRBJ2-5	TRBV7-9	TGTGCCAGCACCAAAACCGGGACAGGGCCTGAGACCCAGTACTTC	CASTKTGTGPETQYF
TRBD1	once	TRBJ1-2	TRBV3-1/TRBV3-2	TGTGCCAGCAGCCGACAGGGTGTGGACTATGGCTACACCTTC	CASSRQGVDYGYTF
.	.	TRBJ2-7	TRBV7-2	TGTGCCAGCAGCCTAGGCGTTTGG	CASSLGVW
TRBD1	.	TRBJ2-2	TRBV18	TGTGCCAGCTCTCCCGGGACAGGGGGAGTCGGGGAGCTGTTTTTT	CASSPGTGGVGELFF
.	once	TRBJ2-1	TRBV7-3	TGTGCCAGCAGCTTATCAAGACTAAGCAATGAGCAGTTCTTC	CASSLSRLSNEQFF
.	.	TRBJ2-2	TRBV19	TGTGCCAGTAGTTGGCTAGCCGGGGAGCTGTTTTTT	CASSWLAGELFF
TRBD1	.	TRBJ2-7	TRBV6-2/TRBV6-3	TGTGCCAGCAGCCTTCCCGGGACAGGCCATTCCTACGAGCAGTACTTC	CASSLPGTGHSYEQYF
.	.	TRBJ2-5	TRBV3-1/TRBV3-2	TGTGCCAGCAGCCAAGATCCGACCCAGTACTTC	CASSQDPTQYF
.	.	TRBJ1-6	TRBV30	TGTGCCTGGAGCGTGGGCCTGGGGAATTCACCCCTCCACTTT	CAWSVGLGNSPLHF
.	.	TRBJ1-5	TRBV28	TGTGCCAGCAGTTTAGGTGGGGTGGATCAGCCCCAGCATTTT	CASSLGGVDQPQHF
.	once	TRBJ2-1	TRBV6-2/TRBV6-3	TGTGCCAGCAGCCACAGGGAGGACGAGCAGTTCTTC	CASSHREDEQFF
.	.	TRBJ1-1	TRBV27	TGTGCCAGCAGTATCAGGCGGGGCACTGAAGCTTTCTTT	CASSIRRGTEAFF
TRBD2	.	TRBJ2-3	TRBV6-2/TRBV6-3	TGTGCCAGCAGTTACGGGGAGGGGCTAGGAGATACGCAGTATTTT	CASSYGEGLGDTQYF
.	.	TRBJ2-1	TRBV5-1	TGCGCCAGCAGCTTGATGAATGGCCAGAATGAGCAGTTCTTC	CASSLMNGQNEQFF
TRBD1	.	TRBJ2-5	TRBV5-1	TGCGCCAGCAGCTTGGCGGGACAGGGGCAAGAGACCCAGTACTTC	CASSLAGQGQETQYF